Presented here are 23 T cell receptor beta chains from one specimen sequenced in a study of T-cell reconstitution after alpha-beta-depleted transplantation in children. Unique molecular identifiers were incorporated into the prepared TCRbeta library. MiXCR, applied by TCRdb to the PCR reads, yields one record per CDR3 protein. The sample includes some 600,000 distinct CDR3 sequences, 13% of them seen just once. This sample comprised PBMCs, mostly from graft donor cells, obtained 360 days after TCRalphabeta/CD19-depleted stem cell transplant. These receptors were obtained from a male patient younger than 18 who had a stem cell transplant for acute myeloid leukemia, so the T cells may come from the graft donor.

The chain has TRBV6-5 and TRBJ2-6; no reliable D call. CDR1 and CDR2 (germline): MNHEY, SVGAGI. Trimming removed 2 bases at V and 4 bases at J, with 9 bases between. CDR3 length: 15 amino acids. CDR3: CASSYDNTGANVLTF. The CDR3 DNA sequence: TGTGCCAGCAGTTACGATAATACCGGGGCCAACGTCCTGACTTTC.

Written as DNA, the CDR3 is TGCGCCAGCAGCTTGGGGGCAGGGGGCGCGGGAACTGAAGCTTTCTTT. Translating it yields CASSLGAGGAGTEAFF. The chain combines TRBV5-1 with TRBJ1-1, with 8 bases lining up with TRBD1. The CDR3 is made up of 16 amino acids. CDR1 is SGHRS and CDR2 is YFSETQ in the germline V gene. Losses at the gene ends were 0 bases for V and 5 bases for J; bases not matched to a gene: 9.

The genes are TRBV11-2 and TRBJ2-2; D perhaps matches TRBD2 (7 bases). V was clipped by 4 bases and J by 1 base, with 22 bases between them. Germline CDR1 SGHAT, CDR2 FQNNGV. The CDR3 consists of 19 residues. As DNA, the CDR3 is TGTGCCAGCAGCTCGCCGTTGGGAAGCGGGACACTGAACACCGGGGAGCTGTTTTTT. It encodes CASSSPLGSGTLNTGELFF.

The rearrangement uses TRBV7-2 and TRBJ1-3, with a possible D match to TRBD1 (6 bases). V was pared by 5 bases and J by 0 bases, with 11 bases between. CDR1 is SGHTA and CDR2 is FQGNSA in the germline V gene. The CDR3 sequence is 15 residues long. The CDR3 region is CASSPGHLSGNTIYF. The CDR3 region has the DNA TGTGCCAGCAGCCCGGGACACCTCTCTGGAAACACCATATATTTT.

In this sample, this clonotype turned up many times. This rearrangement joins TRBV15 to TRBJ2-3, with TRBD2 identical over 9 bases. The CDR3 is made up of 16 amino acids. Germline loops: CDR1 LNHNV, CDR2 YYDKDF (reference sequence). With 5 bases clipped from V and 4 bases from J, the junction kept 10 bases outside the gene matches. The CDR3 protein is CATSLTSGAAADTQYF. CDR3 DNA sequence: TGTGCCACCAGCCTGACTAGCGGAGCCGCTGCAGATACGCAGTATTTT.

The chain recombines TRBV7-6 with TRBJ1-1; 10 nucleotides line up with TRBD1. The CDR3 consists of 16 residues. With V trimmed by 7 bases and J by 6 bases, 14 bases remained unmatched. Germline V gives CDR1 SGHVS, CDR2 FNYEAQ. CDR3 in amino acids: CASTWGTGEPGPEAFF. As DNA, the CDR3 is TGTGCCAGCACCTGGGGGACAGGGGAACCGGGGCCTGAAGCTTTCTTT.

The J gene is TRBJ2-5, the V gene TRBV29-1; D possibly corresponds to TRBD1 (5 bases). Trimming took off 6 bases at V and 2 bases at J, with 16 bases between the two ends. Germline V CDR1 and CDR2: SQVTM, ANQGSEA. CDR3 size: 14 residues. The CDR3 nucleotides read TGCAGCGTCGCCACAGGAAGCCAACAAGAGACCCAGTACTTC. Encoded protein: CSVATGSQQETQYF.

This clonotype was seen a handful of times. CDR3: CASSDGGGTDTQYF. The CDR3, as DNA: TGTGCCAGCAGTGATGGGGGGGGCACAGATACGCAGTATTTT. The rearrangement joins TRBV6-1 to TRBJ2-3, with TRBD2 identical over 7 bases. From germline, CDR1 is MNHNS and CDR2 SASEGT. V dropped 3 bases and J dropped 1; count of bases not matched to a gene: 1. The CDR3 is 14 amino acids.

The chain joins TRBV28 to TRBJ2-3; 10 positions match TRBD2. CDR1 is MDHEN, CDR2 SYDVKM, per germline. The CDR3 consists of 17 residues. V gave up 5 bases and J gave up 4 bases; unmatched junction bases: 12. The CDR3 loop is CASSLHPTGTSADTQYF. DNA of the CDR3: TGTGCCAGCAGTCTTCACCCCACCGGGACTAGCGCAGATACGCAGTATTTT.

This clonotype appeared many times. DNA for the CDR3: TGTGCCAGCAGCTGGGACAGGGGGCAAGGCACAGATACGCAGTATTTT. This gives the protein CASSWDRGQGTDTQYF. The gene calls are TRBV7-2 and TRBJ2-3; TRBD1 agrees at 12 bases. V gave up 4 bases and J gave up 1 base; unmatched junction bases: 3. In germline, CDR1 is SGHTA, CDR2 FQGNSA. The CDR3 runs 16 residues.

The rearrangement uses TRBV5-1 and TRBJ2-4; TRBD2 matches at 8 bases. The CDR3 is 15 residues long. Germline values: CDR1 SGHRS, CDR2 YFSETQ. V trimming: 2 bases; J trimming: 0 bases; junction bases outside the gene matches: 1. The CDR3 DNA is TGCGCCAGCAGCTTACTAGCGGTAGCCAAAAACATTCAGTACTTC. It translates to CASSLLAVAKNIQYF. Filled out from reference TRBV5-1 and TRBJ2-4, the complete variable domain reads KAGVTQTPRYLIKTRGQQVTLSCSPISGHRSVSWYQQTPGQGLQFLFEYFSETQRNKGNFPGRFSGRQFSNSRSEMNVSTLELGDSALYLCASSLLAVAKNIQYFGAGTRLSVL.

In its sample, this clonotype ranks as medium-sized. DNA of the CDR3: TGTGCCAGCAGCTTACTTCCCGGGCAGGGGGCGGTCAGGCCCCAGCATTTT. Amino acids: CASSLLPGQGAVRPQHF. This chain uses TRBV7-3 with TRBJ1-5; 8 bases fit TRBD1. The CDR3 consists of 17 residues. Germline V CDR1 and CDR2: SGHTA, FQGTGA. J gave up 9 bases and V 2 bases, and 15 bases lay outside the gene matches. The whole variable domain, remainder taken from reference TRBV7-3 and TRBJ1-5, is GAGVSQTPSNKVTEKGKYVELRCDPISGHTALYWYRQSLGQGPEFLIYFQGTGAADDSGLPNDRFFAVRPEGSVSTLKIQRTERGDSAVYLCASSLLPGQGAVRPQHFGDGTRLSIL.

The chain has TRBV15 and TRBJ2-7; 9 bases are shared with TRBD1. The CDR3 contains 15 residues. Germline CDR1 and CDR2: LNHNV and YYDKDF (reference sequence). V trimming: 2 bases; J trimming: 6 bases; junction bases outside the gene matches: 8. This CDR3 is CATSRPDRGWVEQYF. The CDR3 DNA reads TGTGCCACCAGCAGACCGGACAGGGGTTGGGTCGAGCAGTACTTC.

The table lists this clonotype with a few counts. The V and J genes are TRBV6-2 or TRBV6-3 and TRBJ2-1, with a possible D match to TRBD1 (5 bases). CDR1 MNHEY and CDR2 SVGEGT come from the germline V gene. Trimming cost V 5 bases and J 4 bases, with 15 bases left between them. The CDR3 sequence is 15 residues long. The DNA of the CDR3 is TGTGCCAGCAGTCCCCGGAAGGGGCATTACAATGAGCAGTTCTTC. Encoded protein: CASSPRKGHYNEQFF.

The J gene is TRBJ2-7, the V gene TRBV28; 8 nucleotides line up with TRBD1. CDR1 MDHEN and CDR2 SYDVKM come from the germline V gene. The CDR3 is 15 residues long. The V and J ends lost 7 bases and 5 bases, in that order; junction bases with no gene match: 13. CDR3 in DNA: TGTGCCAGCACCCCCTCCCGAGGACAGGGAAACGAGCAGTACTTC. Residues: CASTPSRGQGNEQYF.

This clonotype was recorded a few times. The rearrangement links TRBV28 to TRBJ2-7, with TRBD1 matching 9 bases. The junction had 8 bases not matched to a gene; V was cut back by 5 bases and J by 3 bases. Germline V gene lookup returns CDR1 MDHEN and CDR2 SYDVKM. This CDR3 has 15 amino acids. CDR3 sequence reads: CASSPPGQGGYEQYF. CDR3 sequence (DNA): TGTGCCAGCAGTCCACCGGGACAGGGAGGCTACGAGCAGTACTTC.

This clonotype was detected ten times or more. The chain is built from TRBV27 and TRBJ2-1; 9 bases are a match to TRBD1. After removal of 6 bases from V and 4 bases from J, the junction contained 4 bases not matched to a gene. CDR3 length equals 14 residues. Germline CDR1 and CDR2: MNHEY and SMNVEV (reference sequence). CDR3 in amino acids: CASRPGTGYNEQFF. CDR3 DNA: TGTGCCAGCAGGCCCGGGACAGGGTACAATGAGCAGTTCTTC.

The chain joins TRBV2 to TRBJ1-2; TRBD1 matches 10 bases. The junction had 11 bases not matched to a gene; V was cut back by 6 bases and J by 7 bases. The CDR3 contains 15 residues. From germline, CDR1 is SNHLY and CDR2 FYNNEI. CDR3 bases: TGTGCCAGCAGCCTGGGACAGGGGAAGTTGGGTGGCTACACCTTC. This encodes CASSLGQGKLGGYTF.

There are a few counts of this clonotype. The V and J genes are TRBV4-3 and TRBJ2-3; D remains unclear. This CDR3 comprises 14 residues. Germline-derived CDR1 and CDR2 are LGHNA and YSLEER. The germline V and J ends were trimmed by 0 bases and 5 bases, with 9 bases remaining between them. CDR3 in amino acids: CASSQEGPLDTQYF. In DNA form, the CDR3 reads TGCGCCAGCAGCCAAGAGGGCCCTTTAGATACGCAGTATTTT.

This clonotype was observed many times. The rearrangement uses TRBV7-6 and TRBJ2-5; D not certain. This CDR3 is built from 13 residues. V lost 3 bases and J lost 2, with 7 bases in between. CDR1 SGHVS and CDR2 FNYEAQ come from the germline V gene. This chain's CDR3 is CASSFFGQETQYF. The CDR3 DNA is TGTGCCAGCAGCTTTTTCGGGCAAGAGACCCAGTACTTC.

J is TRBJ1-3 and V is TRBV9; D gene unclear. The V gene's germline CDR1 is SGDLS and CDR2 YYNGEE. Trimming shortened V by 2 bases and J by 4 bases, and 10 bases separated the two germline ends. The CDR3 has 14 residues. This CDR3 is CASSVGSGGNTIYF. CDR3 DNA sequence: TGTGCCAGCAGCGTGGGTTCGGGGGGAAACACCATATATTTT.

The chain employs TRBV20-1 and TRBJ2-7; 7 nucleotides align to TRBD1. This CDR3 is built from 15 residues. Germline CDR1 is DFQATT and CDR2 is SNEGSKA (reference sequence). V shed 3 bases and J 9 bases; nucleotides not matched to a gene: 17. This CDR3 is CSASLTGANHRVQYF. The CDR3 nucleotides read TGCAGTGCTAGCCTAACAGGGGCTAACCACCGCGTGCAGTACTTC.

The chain employs TRBV3-1 and TRBJ2-4; D not resolved. Looked up from germline, CDR1 is LGHDT and CDR2 is YNNKEL (reference sequence). V gave up 0 bases and J gave up 6 bases, with 15 bases separating them. The CDR3 has 16 residues. CDR3 protein: CASSQDKFGYGNIQYF. The CDR3 DNA reads as TGTGCCAGCAGCCAAGATAAGTTCGGGTACGGAAACATTCAGTACTTC. The whole variable domain, filled in from reference TRBV3-1 and TRBJ2-4, reads DTAVSQTPKYLVTQMGNDKSIKCEQNLGHDTMYWYKQDSKKFLKIMFSYNNKELIINETVPNRFSPKSPDKAHLNLHINSLELGDSAVYFCASSQDKFGYGNIQYFGAGTRLSVL.